A single sample gave rise to the 18 T cell receptor beta chains below, sequenced in a study of PD-1 blockade in classical Hodgkin lymphoma. Measured with immunoSEQ multiplex PCR; TCRdb has only the in-frame clones, and not every one. This sample carries approximately 99,000 clones, roughly nine tenths of them seen once, and the ten largest clones take 20%. Following autologous stem cell transplantation, relapse occurred in every patient, and exposure to brentuximab vedotin varied. The source material was peripheral blood mononuclear cells (PBMCs), sampled before the second cycle of nivolumab. These receptor sequences come from a human donor with classical Hodgkin lymphoma.

V usage is TRBV10-1 and J usage is TRBJ2-1, with 9 positions matching TRBD2. Germline CDR1 reads WNHNN; CDR2 reads SYGVQD (reference sequence). The ends lost 0 bases at V and 8 bases at J; junction bases unmatched: 11. This CDR3 is built from 17 residues. The CDR3 protein is CASSESTGREGRDEQFF. CDR3 nucleotide sequence: TGCGCCAGCAGTGAGTCGACAGGGCGGGAGGGCCGCGATGAGCAGTTCTTC.

The V gene is TRBV5-5, the J gene TRBJ1-2; D not certain. V lost 2 bases and J lost 2, with 13 bases in between. Germline V CDR1 and CDR2: SGHKS, YYEKEE (reference sequence). CDR3 size: 15 residues. CDR3 residues: CASSLDPLRNYGYTF. The CDR3 region has the DNA TGTGCCAGCAGCTTAGACCCCCTCCGCAACTATGGCTACACCTTC.

The chain combines TRBV2 with TRBJ2-1; TRBD2 agrees at 12 bases. With 6 bases clipped from V and 1 base from J, the junction kept 10 bases outside the gene matches. Germline CDR1 reads SNHLY; CDR2 reads FYNNEI. This CDR3 is built from 18 residues. The chain's CDR3 is CASRKRLAGEGSYNEQFF. The CDR3 DNA is TGTGCCAGCAGGAAGAGACTAGCGGGAGAGGGGTCCTACAATGAGCAGTTCTTC.

The sample holds a few counts of this clone. V is TRBV5-5 and J is TRBJ2-1; no clear D. Germline loops: CDR1 SGHKS, CDR2 YYEKEE (reference sequence). The CDR3 is made up of 15 amino acids. V lost 4 bases and J 0 bases, leaving 11 bases between the germline ends. The DNA of the CDR3 is TGTGCCAGCAGCCCACCCCCTATCTCCTACAATGAGCAGTTCTTC. This translates into CASSPPPISYNEQFF.

This CDR3 reads CASSLRQVGTNQPQHF. CDR3 coding DNA: TGTGCCAGCAGTTTGAGACAGGTTGGTACGAATCAGCCCCAGCATTTT. The rearrangement uses TRBV27 and TRBJ1-5; maybe TRBD1 (6 bases). The length of the CDR3 is 16 residues. Between the trimmed V and J ends, which lost 3 bases and 4 bases, there was a span of 16 bases. Looked up from germline, CDR1 is MNHEY and CDR2 is SMNVEV (reference sequence).

The rearrangement uses TRBV6-1 and TRBJ1-6; TRBD1 agrees at 10 bases. This CDR3 contains 16 residues. V lost 1 base and J lost 10; bases outside the gene matches: 7. In germline, CDR1 is MNHNS, CDR2 SASEGT. DNA for the CDR3: TGTGCCAGCAGTGAAGTGTGGGACAGGGGCTACTCACCCCTCCACTTT. It encodes CASSEVWDRGYSPLHF.

The V call is TRBV23-1, the J call TRBJ2-7, with D perhaps being TRBD1 or TRBD2 (5 bases each). TRBV23-1 qualifies as an ORF whose function is uncertain. The V end was cut by 0 bases, the J end by 0 bases, with 24 bases between. The CDR3 runs to 20 residues. CDR3 sequence (DNA): TGCGCCAGCAGTCAATCCGATCAAGCCGAAGGGACCTCAAGCTCCTACGAGCAGTACTTC. Translating gives CASSQSDQAEGTSSSYEQYF.

The genes are TRBV6-5 and TRBJ1-1; D unclear. This CDR3 contains 13 residues. Germline V gene sequence: CDR1 MNHEY, CDR2 SVGAGI. V was pared by 2 bases and J by 1 base, with 5 bases between. Here the CDR3 reads CASSYGRNTEAFF. The CDR3 coding sequence is TGTGCCAGCAGTTACGGGCGGAACACTGAAGCTTTCTTT.

The chain recombines TRBV28 with TRBJ1-2; D gene unclear. The CDR3 has 14 amino acids. Germline-derived CDR1 and CDR2 are MDHEN and SYDVKM. V was pared by 6 bases and J by 4 bases, with 15 bases between. The CDR3 here is CASSLPGRVYGYTF. As DNA, the CDR3 is TGTGCCAGCAGCCTACCCGGACGGGTCTATGGCTACACCTTC.

The V gene is TRBV5-1, the J gene TRBJ2-2, with D tentatively TRBD1 (6 bases). This CDR3 is 15 amino acids long. Germline V gene sequence: CDR1 SGHRS, CDR2 YFSETQ. With 4 bases removed from V and 0 bases from J, the gap between germline ends came to 10 bases. The CDR3 loop reads CASSQGQSNTGELFF. The DNA for the CDR3 is TGCGCCAGCAGCCAAGGACAGTCGAACACCGGGGAGCTGTTTTTT.

V is TRBV5-4 and J is TRBJ2-7; D is unclear. The CDR3 is 12 residues long. Per germline, CDR1 SGHNT and CDR2 YYREEE (reference sequence). V lost 2 bases and J 5 bases, leaving 8 bases between the germline ends. CDR3 nucleotide sequence: TGTGCCAGCAGCTTTCCCGCCGACGAGCAGTACTTC. Protein product: CASSFPADEQYF.

V and J are TRBV7-2 and TRBJ2-3; a possible D gene is TRBD2 (5 bases). The germline V gene encodes CDR1 SGHTA and CDR2 FQGNSA. Trimming left V 3 bases short and J 0 bases short, with 16 bases between. The CDR3 sequence is 17 residues long. CDR3 amino acids: CASSFRSTAGSTDTQYF. The CDR3 nucleotides read TGTGCCAGCAGCTTTCGATCTACGGCGGGCAGCACAGATACGCAGTATTTT.

The CDR3 region has the DNA TGCGCCAGCTCTTCGTCCGCCTCTAACTATGGCTACACCTTC. Its translation is CASSSSASNYGYTF. The chain joins TRBV4-3 to TRBJ1-2; D not resolved. This CDR3 is built from 14 residues. Germline CDR1 and CDR2: LGHNA and YSLEER. Trimming removed 8 bases from V and 0 bases from J, with 13 bases in between.

The chain couples TRBV23-1 to TRBJ2-5; D is uncertain. TRBV23-1 is annotated as an ORF whose role is uncertain. The CDR3 sequence is 14 residues long. Trimming pared 3 bases from V and 3 bases from J, leaving 11 bases between. In DNA, the CDR3 is TGCGCCAGCAGTCATTCCTCAGCTGAAGAGACCCAGTACTTC. Its protein product is CASSHSSAEETQYF.

The chain has TRBV7-2 and TRBJ1-3; D is ambiguous. This CDR3 has 14 residues. V was shortened by 0 bases and J by 1 base, with 4 bases between the two germline ends. The germline V gene encodes CDR1 SGHTA and CDR2 FQGNSA. The CDR3 reads CASSLAGSGNTIYF. The CDR3 DNA reads as TGTGCCAGCAGCTTAGCGGGATCTGGAAACACCATATATTTT.

This clone was counted only a few times. The rearrangement joins TRBV29-1 to TRBJ1-1; the D gene is possibly TRBD1 (6 bases). V gave up 4 bases and J gave up 10 bases, with 16 bases separating them. The CDR3 has 12 residues. Germline loops: CDR1 SQVTM, CDR2 ANQGSEA. The CDR3 here is CSVVRQADGAFF. For the CDR3, the DNA is TGCAGCGTTGTTCGACAGGCTGATGGAGCTTTCTTT. Drawing the rest from reference TRBV29-1 and TRBJ1-1, the complete variable domain is SAVISQKPSRDICQRGTSLTIQCQVDSQVTMMFWYRQQPGQSLTLIATANQGSEATYESGFVIDKFPISRPNLTFSTLTVSNMSPEDSSIYLCSVVRQADGAFFGQGTRLTVV.

The CDR3 DNA reads as TGTGCCAGCAGTCGGGGGGACAGGGGGCTTGGCTACACCTTC. Its translation is CASSRGDRGLGYTF. This chain joins TRBV28 and TRBJ1-2; 12 positions agree with TRBD1. Germline V CDR1 and CDR2: MDHEN, SYDVKM. The CDR3 runs 14 residues. With 5 bases clipped from V and 7 bases from J, the junction kept 5 bases outside the gene matches.

The chain joins TRBV5-1 to TRBJ2-2; D is undetermined. There are 16 residues in the CDR3. V lost 0 bases and J lost 2, with 11 bases in between. CDR1 and CDR2 from the germline V gene are SGHRS and YFSETQ. The CDR3 loop is CASSLGARLNTGELFF. In nucleotides, the CDR3 is TGCGCCAGCAGCTTGGGGGCCAGGCTTAACACCGGGGAGCTGTTTTTT.